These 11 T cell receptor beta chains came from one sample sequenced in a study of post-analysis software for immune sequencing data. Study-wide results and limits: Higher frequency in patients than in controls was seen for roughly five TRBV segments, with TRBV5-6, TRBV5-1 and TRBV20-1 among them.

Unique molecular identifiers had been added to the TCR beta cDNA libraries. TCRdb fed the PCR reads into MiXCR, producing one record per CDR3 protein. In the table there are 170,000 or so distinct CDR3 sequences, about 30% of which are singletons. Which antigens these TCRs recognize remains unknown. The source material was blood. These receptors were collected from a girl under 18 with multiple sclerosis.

CDR3 sequence (DNA): TGCAGTGCGTCAGGACTAGCGGGAGCCGGCACAGATACGCAGTATTTT. Translating gives CSASGLAGAGTDTQYF. The V call is TRBV20-1, the J call TRBJ2-3, with 13 bases lining up with TRBD2. With 6 bases clipped from V and 1 base from J, the junction kept 7 bases outside the gene matches. This CDR3 is 16 amino acids long. Looked up from germline, CDR1 is DFQATT and CDR2 is SNEGSKA (reference sequence).

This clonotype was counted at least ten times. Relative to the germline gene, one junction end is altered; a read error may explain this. The CDR3 DNA is TGTGCCAGCTCACCCCGCCCACAAGAGACCCAGTACTTC. Translated: CASSPRPQETQYF. The gene calls are TRBV5-1 and TRBJ2-5, with D unresolved. CDR1 SGHRS and CDR2 YFSETQ come from the germline V gene. The CDR3 length is 13 residues. Full variable domain (outside the CDR3, taken from reference TRBV5-1 and TRBJ2-5): KAGVTQTPRYLIKTRGQQVTLSCSPISGHRSVSWYQQTPGQGLQFLFEYFSETQRNKGNFPGRFSGRQFSNSRSEMNVSTLELGDSALYLCASSPRPQETQYFGPGTRLLVL.

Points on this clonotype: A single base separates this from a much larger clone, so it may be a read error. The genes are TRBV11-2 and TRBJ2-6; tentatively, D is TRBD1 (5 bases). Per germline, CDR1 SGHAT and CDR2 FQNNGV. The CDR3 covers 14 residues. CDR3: CASARTLGANVPTF. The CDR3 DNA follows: TGTGCCAGCGCGAGGACGCTTGGGGCCAACGTCCCGACTTTC.

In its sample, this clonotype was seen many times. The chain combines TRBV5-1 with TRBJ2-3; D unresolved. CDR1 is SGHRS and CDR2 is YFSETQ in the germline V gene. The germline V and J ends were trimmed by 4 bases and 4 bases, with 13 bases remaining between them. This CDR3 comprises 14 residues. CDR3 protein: CASSPGRTADTQYF. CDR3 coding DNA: TGCGCCAGCAGCCCCGGTCGGACGGCAGATACGCAGTATTTT.

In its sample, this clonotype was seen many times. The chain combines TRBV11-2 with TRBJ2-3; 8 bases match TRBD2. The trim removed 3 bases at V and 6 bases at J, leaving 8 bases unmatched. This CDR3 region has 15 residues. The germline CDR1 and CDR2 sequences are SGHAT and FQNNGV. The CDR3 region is CASSFIAGNWDTQYF. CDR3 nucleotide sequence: TGTGCCAGCAGCTTCATAGCGGGAAACTGGGATACGCAGTATTTT. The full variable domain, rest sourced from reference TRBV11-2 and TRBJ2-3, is EAGVAQSPRYKIIEKRQSVAFWCNPISGHATLYWYQQILGQGPKLLIQFQNNGVVDDSQLPKDRFSAERLKGVDSTLKIQPAKLEDSAVYLCASSFIAGNWDTQYFGPGTRLTVL.

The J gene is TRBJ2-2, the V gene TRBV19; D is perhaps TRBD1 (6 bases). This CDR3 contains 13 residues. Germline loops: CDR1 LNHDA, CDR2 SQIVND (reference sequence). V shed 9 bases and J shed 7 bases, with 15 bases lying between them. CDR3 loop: CASRAPDSGELFF. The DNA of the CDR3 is TGTGCCAGCCGCGCCCCGGACAGCGGGGAGCTGTTTTTT.

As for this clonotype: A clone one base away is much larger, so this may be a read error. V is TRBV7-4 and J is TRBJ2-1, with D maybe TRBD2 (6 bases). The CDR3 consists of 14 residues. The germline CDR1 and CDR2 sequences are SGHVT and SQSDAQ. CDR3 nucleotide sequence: TGTGCCAACAGCTCGACTAGAGGTTGTAATGAGCAGTTCTTC. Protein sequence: CANSSTRGCNEQFF.

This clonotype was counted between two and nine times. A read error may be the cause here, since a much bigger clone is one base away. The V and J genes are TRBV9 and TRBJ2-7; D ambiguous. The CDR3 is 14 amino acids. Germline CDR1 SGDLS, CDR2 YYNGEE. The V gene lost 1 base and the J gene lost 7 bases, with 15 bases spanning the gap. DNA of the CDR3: TGTGCCAGCAGCGTAATTGGTCTGGGCAATGAGCAGTACTTC. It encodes CASSVIGLGNEQYF. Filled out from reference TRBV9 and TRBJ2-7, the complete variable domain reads DSGVTQTPKHLITATGQRVTLRCSPRSGDLSVYWYQQSLDQGLQFLIQYYNGEERAKGNILERFSAQQFPDLHSELNLSSLELGDSALYFCASSVIGLGNEQYFGPGTRLTVT.

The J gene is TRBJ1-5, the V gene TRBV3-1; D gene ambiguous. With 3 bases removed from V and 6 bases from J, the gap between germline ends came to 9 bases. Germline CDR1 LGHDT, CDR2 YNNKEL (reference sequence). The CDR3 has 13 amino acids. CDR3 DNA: TGTGCCAGCAGCCACCGCCCCGGTCAGCCCCAGCATTTT. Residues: CASSHRPGQPQHF. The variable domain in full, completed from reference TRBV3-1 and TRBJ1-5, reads DTAVSQTPKYLVTQMGNDKSIKCEQNLGHDTMYWYKQDSKKFLKIMFSYNNKELIINETVPNRFSPKSPDKAHLNLHINSLELGDSAVYFCASSHRPGQPQHFGDGTRLSIL.

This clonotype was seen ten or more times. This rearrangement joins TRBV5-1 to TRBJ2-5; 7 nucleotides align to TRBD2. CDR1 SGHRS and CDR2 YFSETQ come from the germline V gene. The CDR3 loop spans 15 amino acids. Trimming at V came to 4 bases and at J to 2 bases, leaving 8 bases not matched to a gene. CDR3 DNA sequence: TGCGCCAGCAGCCTTCTTACTAGCGCTCAAGAGACCCAGTACTTC. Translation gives CASSLLTSAQETQYF.

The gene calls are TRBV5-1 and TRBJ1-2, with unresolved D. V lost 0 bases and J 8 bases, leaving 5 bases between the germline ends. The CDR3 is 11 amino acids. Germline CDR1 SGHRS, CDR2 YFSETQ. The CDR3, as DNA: TGCGCCAGCAGCTTGGGGTTGGGCTACACCTTC. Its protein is CASSLGLGYTF. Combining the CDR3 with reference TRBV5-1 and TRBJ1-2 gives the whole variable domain KAGVTQTPRYLIKTRGQQVTLSCSPISGHRSVSWYQQTPGQGLQFLFEYFSETQRNKGNFPGRFSGRQFSNSRSEMNVSTLELGDSALYLCASSLGLGYTFGSGTRLTVV.